The sequence of this TCR beta chain was determined in a study of Graves' ophthalmopathy and Graves' hyperthyroidism (dated by TCRdb to 2017 to 2018). For the study in its entirety: Peripheral blood was collected at initial diagnosis, before any treatment. To explore V-J signatures distinguishing ophthalmopathy from hyperthyroidism, a discovery set of roughly 100 patients (43 ophthalmopathy, about 57 stable hyperthyroidism) was enrolled. Following sample collection, hyperthyroidism patients were given methimazole at a starting dose of 30 mg daily, and ophthalmopathy patients were given high-dose intravenous methylprednisolone. An independent validation cohort comprised 18 hyperthyroidism patients and roughly 15 patients who later progressed from hyperthyroidism to ophthalmopathy. In total, some 130 blood samples were TCR-sequenced: 40 to 45 ophthalmopathy, roughly 80 hyperthyroidism and roughly 17 hyperthyroidism-to-ophthalmopathy patients. The 95 to 100 discovery patients were randomly split 7:3 into training and test sets. The study used TCR beta repertoire signatures to distinguish Graves' ophthalmopathy from Graves' hyperthyroidism and to predict progression to ophthalmopathy. In over 5 hyperthyroidism patients, the T-cell repertoire of thyroid tissue was compared with the T-cell repertoire of blood.

The research as a whole found: In validation, the model predicted ophthalmopathy progression with about 64% sensitivity and approximately 75% specificity; more than ten predicted patients were CT-confirmed with GO in a median of about 7.1 months. Sample size was not predetermined statistically, and investigators were not blinded to group allocation. Ophthalmopathy was separated from stable hyperthyroidism by the 13-signature model with just under 90% sensitivity and 81% to 84% specificity in cross-validation and with 80%/75% in the test set. Most of the expanded thyroid clonotypes with a frequency above 0.001 were also detected in blood, and it was suggested that the thyroid immune response may be reflected by blood repertoires.

The CDR3 runs 16 amino acids, cysteine and phenylalanine included. Kept here is only the CDR3 DNA, which spans 48 bases and is read in frame from base 1. Based on the germline V gene (reference sequence), the CDR1 and CDR2 sequences are DFQATT and SNEGSKA. V and J lose 3 bases and 3 bases, and a span of 20 bases separates them. TCR beta CDR3 regions were amplified from RNA transcripts for repertoire sequencing. The first round of RT-PCR was done with HTBI primers and the Qiagen OneStep RT-PCR kit, and was followed by a second round of multiplex PCR, then size selection and purification. Libraries were sequenced paired-end with 100 bp reads on an Illumina HiSeq2000. The study's own analysis went as follows. SOAPnuke was used to process the reads, removing any read that contained adapters or uncalled bases, had a mean Phred below 15, or lacked an exact match to the constant primer or identifier. High-quality paired reads were merged with COPE v1.2.5. Unique nucleotide sequences were defined as clonotypes and aligned to IMGT TRB V, D and J references using MiTCR v1.1. Only V-J combinations with frequency above 0.0001 were analysed, covering around 99% of repertoires. A TCR clonal expansion and chaos score per V-J combination was defined as the ratio of F50 clonal expansion to chaos observed in the TCRdist matrix. Features were reduced by Welch's t-statistics and random forest to approximately 13 V-J combinations, which fed a naive Bayes classifier. Thyroid-blood repertoire similarity was quantified with the Morisita-Horn index. In-frame beta chains were kept once TCRdb had trimmed the public reads at Q25 with fastp and called clones with MiXCR. Identical CDR3 proteins give one entry, which carries the most common genes and DNA. The V and J calls here are based on TCRdb, not the publication. Within this sample are around 400,000 distinct CDR3 sequences, with under 25% of them counted one time only. Under 3% of the sample rests with the top ten.

This clonotype appeared many times. Its antigen specificity is not known. No much larger clone is present one base from it, and per-base qualities are unavailable. A patient counted as having stable hyperthyroidism if there was no progression to ophthalmopathy within 18 months of follow-up. Hyperthyroidism patients were newly diagnosed, were aged 18 to 65 years, and had a disease duration under 2 months. Patients were excluded if they had other autoimmune diseases, uncontrolled infections, pregnancy or lactation. Clinical symptoms, serum thyroxine, TRAb, thyroid ultrasound and orbital computed tomography formed the basis of the diagnosis. Using Ficoll-Paque density gradient centrifugation, PBMCs were isolated from about 9.4 ml of fresh peripheral blood. Total RNA was extracted using Trizol reagent, and RNA quality was checked on an Agilent 2100 Bioanalyzer.

This receptor was taken from a woman between 18 and 29 years old with stable Graves' hyperthyroidism. Donor details come from another sample of the same person, matched by shared clones. The sequencing input was peripheral blood. Recombination linked TRBV20-1 to TRBJ1-2; the D region possibly corresponds to TRBD1 (6 bases align). The CDR3 reads CSASSPGEARDYGYTF. The DNA sequence is given as TGCAGTGCTAGCAGCCCAGGGGAGGCGCGGGACTATGGCTACACCTTC.